The 32 T cell receptor beta chains given below trace back to one sample, sequenced in a study of T cell responses to AZD1222 COVID-19 vaccine. This table comes from immunoSEQ multiplex PCR, and its TCRdb copy is limited to in-frame clones, with some not included. This table has roughly 140,000 clones, roughly 90% appearing once. Material: peripheral blood, obtained 28 days after the second AZD1222 dose. The receptors were sampled from an adult who received the AZD1222 COVID-19 vaccine.

The gene calls are TRBV5-4 and TRBJ1-1; TRBD1 might be the D (5 bases). Germline lookup yields CDR1 SGHNT and CDR2 YYREEE (reference sequence). The CDR3 spans 12 residues. V was clipped by 0 bases and J by 8 bases, with 8 bases between them. The CDR3 protein is CASSLGQNEAFF. In DNA form, the CDR3 reads TGTGCCAGCAGCTTGGGACAGAACGAAGCTTTCTTT.

CDR3 nucleotides: TGTGCCAGCAGTTACTCCAAACAGGGCGGGGGAGCTTTCTTT. Amino acid sequence: CASSYSKQGGGAFF. The chain uses TRBV6-5 and TRBJ1-1; D may be TRBD1 (6 bases). Germline V gene lookup returns CDR1 MNHEY and CDR2 SVGAGI. The CDR3 sequence is 14 residues long. The V end was cut by 0 bases, the J end by 10 bases, with 15 bases between.

The rearrangement joins TRBV27 to TRBJ1-2; TRBD1 matches at 9 bases. The CDR3 contains 12 residues. Germline CDR1 is MNHEY and CDR2 is SMNVEV (reference sequence). Losses at the gene ends were 5 bases for V and 6 bases for J; bases not matched to a gene: 1. The CDR3 loop is CASSRTGDGYTF. As DNA, the CDR3 is TGTGCCAGCAGTCGGACAGGGGATGGCTACACCTTC.

The chain recombines TRBV6-5 with TRBJ1-2, with D unresolved. The length of the CDR3 is 13 residues. With 6 bases removed from V and 5 bases from J, the gap between germline ends came to 13 bases. Germline CDR1 reads MNHEY; CDR2 reads SVGAGI. As DNA, the CDR3 is TGTGCCAGCAGACCCTTCGATGGATATGGCTACACCTTC. It yields the protein CASRPFDGYGYTF.

The chain couples TRBV6-4 to TRBJ2-3; 10 nucleotides agree with TRBD2. The V gene's germline CDR1 is MRHNA and CDR2 SNTAGT. This CDR3 has 15 residues. V was pared by 3 bases and J by 1 base, with 1 base of the junction left unmatched. CDR3 sequence reads: CASSDLAGGTDTQYF. The CDR3 bases are TGTGCCAGCAGTGATCTAGCGGGGGGCACAGATACGCAGTATTTT.

This clone was counted once. V is TRBV2 and J is TRBJ1-2; 10 bases line up with TRBD1. The junction had 7 bases not matched to a gene; V was cut back by 9 bases and J by 6 bases. Germline-derived CDR1 and CDR2 are SNHLY and FYNNEI. The CDR3 extends over 13 amino acids. CDR3 in DNA: TGTGCCAGAGACCCCGGGACAGGGGATGGCTACACCTTC. Amino acid sequence: CARDPGTGDGYTF.

The rearrangement uses TRBV2 and TRBJ1-1, with a possible D match to TRBD1 (5 bases). V lost 7 bases and J 6 bases, leaving 24 bases between the germline ends. Germline values: CDR1 SNHLY, CDR2 FYNNEI. The CDR3 spans 16 residues. The CDR3 is CASTSQGQKGYAEAFF. The CDR3 nucleotides read TGTGCCAGCACCTCTCAAGGACAAAAGGGATACGCTGAAGCTTTCTTT.

The V call is TRBV6-4, the J call TRBJ1-2, with D perhaps matching TRBD1 (6 bases). Germline loops: CDR1 MRHNA, CDR2 SNTAGT. Trimming shortened V by 2 bases and J by 4 bases, and 11 bases separated the two germline ends. The CDR3 is 14 residues long. The CDR3 sequence: CASSDRGQPYGYTF. CDR3 in DNA: TGTGCCAGCAGTGACCGGGGGCAGCCCTATGGCTACACCTTC.

The V and J genes are TRBV9 and TRBJ1-6; 9 nucleotides align to TRBD1. This CDR3 comprises 14 residues. The trim removed 3 bases at V and 9 bases at J, leaving 4 bases unmatched. CDR1 is SGDLS and CDR2 is YYNGEE in the germline V gene. The CDR3 here is CASSDRTGVSPLHF. DNA for the CDR3: TGTGCCAGCAGCGATCGGACAGGGGTTTCACCCCTCCACTTT.

The chain has TRBV20-1 and TRBJ2-1; D not certain. Trimming left V 6 bases short and J 11 bases short, with 14 bases between. CDR1 is DFQATT, CDR2 SNEGSKA, per germline (reference sequence). This CDR3 region has 11 residues. Here the CDR3 reads CSARPGRKQFF. CDR3 nucleotides: TGCAGTGCCAGACCCGGGCGGAAGCAGTTCTTC.

J is TRBJ1-2 and V is TRBV19; D uncertain. This CDR3 contains 14 residues. Germline V gene lookup returns CDR1 LNHDA and CDR2 SQIVND (reference sequence). V was trimmed by 3 bases and J by 6 bases, leaving 14 bases between them. DNA of the CDR3: TGTGCCAGTAGTATCTTTGGGAGACAACATGGCTACACCTTC. It translates to CASSIFGRQHGYTF.

Points on this clone: The junction does not match germline at one end; this may be a read error. V is TRBV6-1 and J is TRBJ1-6, with D uncertain. The CDR3 loop spans 17 amino acids. Germline CDR1 MNHNS, CDR2 SASEGT. CDR3 DNA sequence: TGTGCCAGCAGGGAAGGACGGATAAGCTCCTATAATTCACCCCTCCACTTT. Protein sequence: CASREGRISSYNSPLHF.

J is TRBJ1-4 and V is TRBV5-1, with 7 bases identical to TRBD1. J lost 8 bases, V lost 3 bases, and 10 bases had no gene match. CDR3 length: 15 amino acids. Germline V gene lookup returns CDR1 SGHRS and CDR2 YFSETQ. In DNA form, the CDR3 reads TGCGCCAGCAGCTCCCAATGGCAGGGGGAAGAAAAACTGTTTTTT. This translates into CASSSQWQGEEKLFF.

This clone occurred once. This chain uses TRBV4-1 with TRBJ2-3, with a possible D match to TRBD2 (6 bases). V gave up 0 bases and J gave up 6 bases, with 13 bases separating them. CDR3 length: 15 amino acids. Per germline, CDR1 MGHRA and CDR2 YSYEKL. The CDR3 region is CASSQEGRGGDTQYF. CDR3 nucleotide sequence: TGCGCCAGCAGCCAAGAGGGGCGGGGCGGTGATACGCAGTATTTT.

In regard to this clone: The same CDR3 arises from other DNA sequences in this sample as well. The rearrangement links TRBV6-2 or TRBV6-3 to TRBJ2-3; perhaps TRBD2 as D (6 bases). The V end was cut by 3 bases, the J end by 0 bases, with 10 bases between. CDR3 length: 15 residues. Germline lookup yields CDR1 MNHEY and CDR2 SVGEGT. CDR3: CASSYTGTSTDTQYF. For the CDR3, the DNA is TGTGCCAGCAGTTATACCGGGACTAGCACAGATACGCAGTATTTT.

V usage is TRBV30 and J usage is TRBJ1-1, with a tentative D call TRBD1 (5 bases). This CDR3 comprises 11 residues. Germline V gene lookup returns CDR1 GTSNPN and CDR2 SVGIG (reference sequence). Trimming took off 5 bases at V and 8 bases at J, with 12 bases between the two ends. CDR3 nucleotides: TGTGCCTGGGCGGGGCAGGTAGAAGCTTTCTTT. It yields the protein CAWAGQVEAFF.

The V gene is TRBV28, the J gene TRBJ2-2, with TRBD2 as a possible D gene (6 bases). Germline CDR1 is MDHEN and CDR2 is SYDVKM. V lost 4 bases and J 4 bases, leaving 19 bases between the germline ends. The CDR3 is 17 amino acids. DNA of the CDR3: TGTGCCAGCAGTTCGGTGGCGGGGAGGTTATTCACCGGGGAGCTGTTTTTT. Its protein is CASSSVAGRLFTGELFF.

The V call is TRBV5-1, the J call TRBJ1-4; 7 positions match TRBD1. This CDR3 has 17 amino acids. CDR1 is SGHRS and CDR2 is YFSETQ in the germline V gene. Trimming took 2 bases from V and 9 from J; bases not matched to a gene: 16. This chain's CDR3 is CASSFTGDANRSKKLFF. The CDR3 DNA follows: TGCGCCAGCAGCTTCACAGGGGATGCCAATAGGTCGAAAAAACTGTTTTTT.

In this sample, this clone turned up once. The chain has TRBV5-1 and TRBJ1-3; weak D call: TRBD1 (6 bases). This CDR3 has 16 residues. Deletions cut 3 bases from V and 4 bases from J, with 17 bases between. CDR1 and CDR2 (germline): SGHRS, YFSETQ. The chain's CDR3 is CASSSTSGTNGNTIYF. CDR3 coding DNA: TGCGCCAGCAGCTCGACCTCCGGGACAAACGGAAACACCATATATTTT.

The rearrangement links TRBV3-1 (or the pseudogene TRBV3-2) to TRBJ1-1; TRBD1 matches 7 bases. The V gene end was trimmed by 4 bases and the J gene end by 0 bases; junction bases not matched to a gene: 8. The CDR3 is 16 amino acids. Per the germline V gene, CDR1 is LGHDT and CDR2 is YNNKEL (reference sequence). The CDR3 region has the DNA TGTGCCAGCAGCCCTTTAGGGGGCCAGGTGAACACTGAAGCTTTCTTT. Translating it yields CASSPLGGQVNTEAFF.

This rearrangement joins TRBV10-2 to TRBJ1-2, with 12 bases aligning to TRBD1. Germline assignment: CDR1 WSHSY and CDR2 SAAADI. There are 11 residues in the CDR3. V lost 8 bases to trimming and J lost 13 bases; unmatched junction nucleotides: 5. CDR3 in amino acids: CASRDRGLLTF. Here the CDR3 DNA reads TGCGCCAGCCGGGACAGGGGGCTACTCACCTTC.

V is TRBV5-1 and J is TRBJ2-2; no definite D call. V was clipped by 4 bases and J by 5 bases, with 15 bases between them. The V gene's germline CDR1 is SGHRS and CDR2 YFSETQ. The CDR3 runs 15 residues. The CDR3 sequence: CASSAEGLGTGELFF. DNA of the CDR3: TGCGCCAGCAGCGCCGAAGGTCTTGGGACCGGGGAGCTGTTTTTT.

The chain uses TRBV5-5 and TRBJ2-7, with 9 bases identical to TRBD1. Germline loops: CDR1 SGHKS, CDR2 YYEKEE (reference sequence). This CDR3 contains 15 residues. The V and J ends lost 4 bases and 2 bases, in that order; junction bases with no gene match: 7. CDR3 coding DNA: TGTGCCAGCAGCCGACCGGGACAGGGAACCTACGAGCAGTACTTC. Translation: CASSRPGQGTYEQYF.

This clone was detected once. The rearrangement joins TRBV29-1 to TRBJ1-2; D not certain. This CDR3 is built from 14 residues. V was clipped by 1 base and J by 5 bases, with 14 bases between them. Germline loops: CDR1 SQVTM, CDR2 ANQGSEA. CDR3 sequence: CSVEGGGHGYGYTF. The CDR3 DNA is TGCAGCGTTGAAGGTGGAGGGCACGGGTATGGCTACACCTTC.

The V call is TRBV5-1, the J call TRBJ1-2, with unresolved D. Germline values: CDR1 SGHRS, CDR2 YFSETQ. V was cut by 1 base and J by 0 bases, with 10 bases left in between. The CDR3 has 15 residues. The CDR3 nucleotides read TGCGCCAGCAGCTTGACCTCAGTAGCTAACTATGGCTACACCTTC. Translating gives CASSLTSVANYGYTF.

This clone was counted once. The gene calls are TRBV6-1 and TRBJ1-1; a possible D gene is TRBD1 (5 bases). This CDR3 spans 17 amino acids. Germline V gives CDR1 MNHNS, CDR2 SASEGT. V lost 2 bases, J lost 3 bases, and 19 bases lay in between. For the CDR3, the DNA is TGTGCCAGCAGTGAACTTTCACGAGGGGCGAGGTACACTGAAGCTTTCTTT. Protein sequence: CASSELSRGARYTEAFF.

This clone came up once. The chain combines TRBV20-1 with TRBJ2-3, with 7 positions matching TRBD1. The CDR3 sequence is 16 residues long. After removal of 3 bases from V and 3 bases from J, the junction contained 12 bases not matched to a gene. Germline assignment: CDR1 DFQATT and CDR2 SNEGSKA (reference sequence). CDR3 nucleotide sequence: TGCAGTGCTAGTCCGCCGGGAACAGGGGTTACAGATACGCAGTATTTT. It yields the protein CSASPPGTGVTDTQYF.

This sequence joins TRBV2 and TRBJ2-7, with TRBD1 matching over 8 bases. The V gene end was trimmed by 6 bases and the J gene end by 6 bases; junction bases not matched to a gene: 4. Per the germline V gene, CDR1 is SNHLY and CDR2 is FYNNEI. The CDR3 loop spans 12 amino acids. The CDR3 loop reads CASRGTGGEQYF. The DNA of the CDR3 is TGTGCCAGCAGGGGCACAGGGGGCGAGCAGTACTTC.

This clone was seen once. The chain couples TRBV2 to TRBJ1-4; D perhaps matches TRBD1 (6 bases). Germline V gene data show CDR1 as SNHLY and CDR2 as FYNNEI. There are 15 residues in the CDR3. The ends were cut back, 7 bases at V and 2 bases at J, with 14 bases in the middle. The CDR3 sequence: CASTRRGGTNEKLFF. As DNA, the CDR3 is TGTGCCAGCACCCGACGAGGGGGGACTAATGAAAAACTGTTTTTT.

In its sample, this clone was seen a few times. This chain uses TRBV6-1 with TRBJ1-4, with 10 bases fitting TRBD1. V shed 3 bases and J 6 bases; nucleotides not matched to a gene: 4. The CDR3 has 15 residues. CDR1 and CDR2 from the germline V gene are MNHNS and SASEGT. CDR3 in amino acids: CASSDLTGGDEKLFF. The CDR3 nucleotides read TGTGCCAGCAGTGACCTGACAGGGGGCGATGAAAAACTGTTTTTT.

This clone was picked up a small number of times. The chain employs TRBV2 and TRBJ2-1; TRBD2 aligns across 13 bases. V was clipped by 7 bases and J by 9 bases; unmatched bases: 9. Germline-derived CDR1 and CDR2 are SNHLY and FYNNEI. CDR3 size: 15 residues. The CDR3 sequence is CASTLGTSGIPEQFF. The CDR3 coding sequence is TGTGCCAGCACCCTAGGGACTAGCGGGATTCCTGAGCAGTTCTTC.

V gene TRBV18 combines with J gene TRBJ2-1; 10 nucleotides align to TRBD2. The CDR3 extends over 19 amino acids. The germline V gene has CDR1 KGHSH and CDR2 LQKENI. The junction had 15 bases not matched to a gene; V was cut back by 3 bases and J by 4 bases. CDR3 nucleotide sequence: TGTGCCAGCTCACCGCTGACCTTACTAGCGGGAAACTTATACAATGAGCAGTTCTTC. This translates into CASSPLTLLAGNLYNEQFF.